This entry describes one T cell receptor (beta chain). What it recognizes is unknown. One end of the junction fails to match germline, which may point to a read error. The CDR3 covers 21 residues. Per the germline V gene, CDR1 is SGHAT and CDR2 is FQNNGV. RNA and DNA were co-extracted from around 18-30 mg of unsorted bulk tissue. At sampling, these chronic HBV carriers had received no treatment. Priming with a constant-region primer yielded TCR beta cDNA from around 0.45 ug total RNA. TCR beta libraries came from three nested multiplex PCR rounds using slightly modified ARM-PCR. The opening two PCR rounds, approximately 10 cycles each, paired TRBV1-TRBV30 forward primers with a C-beta reverse primer. From the multiplex PCR reads, TCRdb called clonotypes with MiXCR, one entry per CDR3 protein. The sample records some 180,000 distinct CDR3 sequences, around four fifths being singletons. The data stem from a study of tumor-infiltrating lymphocytes in primary liver carcinoma. Overall study findings and caveats: Researchers found tumor-adjacent and tumor-blood pairs overlapped less than tumor region pairs.

The sequenced material came from tumor tissue from primary liver carcinoma. The chain uses TRBV11-2 and TRBJ2-6; perhaps D is TRBD1 or TRBD2 (6 bases each). This clonotype was obtained from a man aged 40-55 years with primary liver carcinoma and hepatitis B virus infection. CDR3 bases: TGTGCCAACAGCATGGGGGGAGACAGGTGCATTTCCCTCTCTGGGGCTGACGTCCTGACTTTC. Residues: CANSMGGDRCISLSGADVLTF.